These 16 T cell receptor beta chains were sequenced from one sample in a study of technical replicates of blood from a few donors. Here immunoSEQ multiplex PCR was the method, and the copy in TCRdb shows in-frame clones only, minus some. The sample has approximately 89,000 clones, around 94% seen once. Sequencing was carried out using T cells isolated from PBMCs. Receptors were obtained from a human donor in good health.

The chain couples TRBV29-1 to TRBJ2-1; possible D gene TRBD1, 6 bases. The CDR3 runs 14 residues. V lost 0 bases and J 8 bases, leaving 14 bases between the germline ends. CDR1 and CDR2 from the germline V gene are SQVTM and ANQGSEA. CDR3 sequence reads: CSVEEGNRADEQFF. The CDR3, as DNA: TGCAGCGTTGAAGAGGGGAACAGGGCCGATGAGCAGTTCTTC.

The J gene is TRBJ2-3, the V gene TRBV6-1; 10 positions match TRBD2. Germline V gene data show CDR1 as MNHNS and CDR2 as SASEGT. This CDR3 has 15 residues. The V segment lost 2 bases and the J segment 8 bases; nucleotides outside the gene matches: 7. The CDR3 spells CASSEPSGRAGTQYF. The CDR3 DNA follows: TGTGCCAGCAGTGAACCCAGCGGGAGGGCCGGTACGCAGTATTTT.

The V and J genes are TRBV5-6 and TRBJ1-2; TRBD1 is a possible D gene (5 bases). Trimming left V 0 bases short and J 1 base short, with 16 bases between. The CDR3 has 17 amino acids. Germline CDR1 SGHDT, CDR2 YYEEEE. The CDR3 DNA reads TGTGCCAGCAGCTTGGTCCGGTTGGCAGGGAATAACTATGGCTACACCTTC. Its translation is CASSLVRLAGNNYGYTF.

The rearrangement links TRBV20-1 to TRBJ1-5; perhaps TRBD1 as D (6 bases). The germline V gene has CDR1 DFQATT and CDR2 SNEGSKA (reference sequence). CDR3 length equals 11 residues. The V gene lost 1 base and the J gene lost 13 bases, with 11 bases spanning the gap. The chain's CDR3 is CSARAGEDQHF. CDR3 DNA sequence: TGCAGTGCTAGAGCAGGGGAAGATCAGCATTTT.

This chain connects TRBV6-5 to TRBJ1-2, with 9 nucleotides matching TRBD1. With V trimmed by 7 bases and J by 2 bases, 5 bases remained unmatched. CDR3 length equals 14 residues. From germline, CDR1 is MNHEY and CDR2 SVGAGI. Written as DNA, the CDR3 is TGTGCCAGCACAATAACAGGGGGCAACTATGGCTACACCTTC. The encoded protein is CASTITGGNYGYTF.

V is TRBV13 and J is TRBJ1-4; 10 nucleotides line up with TRBD1. The J segment lost 9 bases and the V segment lost 1 base, leaving 5 bases of the junction unmatched. The CDR3 spans 15 residues. In germline, CDR1 is PRHDT, CDR2 FYEKMQ (reference sequence). The CDR3 reads CASSLARQGAQKLFF. The CDR3 bases are TGTGCCAGCAGCTTAGCTAGACAGGGGGCGCAAAAACTGTTTTTT.

The chain has TRBV4-3 and TRBJ2-1, with TRBD2 matching over 12 bases. J gave up 9 bases and V 2 bases, and 8 bases lay outside the gene matches. In germline, CDR1 is LGHNA, CDR2 YSLEER. The CDR3 length is 16 residues. For the CDR3, the DNA is TGCGCCAGCAGCCAAATAGGGGGACTAGCGGGTTCTGAGCAGTTCTTC. It is translated as CASSQIGGLAGSEQFF.

On this clone: A junction boundary mismatches the germline segment, possibly from a read error. This sample also contains other DNA sequences that code for the same CDR3. CDR3 DNA: TGTGCCAGCAGCTACCATAGGGAGCCCAACTATGGCTATACCTTC. Its protein product is CASSYHREPNYGYTF. The chain combines TRBV5-6 with TRBJ1-2, with D unresolved. Germline V gene sequence: CDR1 SGHDT, CDR2 YYEEEE. The CDR3 consists of 15 residues.

The chain links TRBV7-3 to TRBJ2-3; TRBD1 is a possible D gene (6 bases). Per the germline V gene, CDR1 is SGHTA and CDR2 is FQGTGA. Between the trimmed V and J ends, which lost 4 bases and 4 bases, there was a span of 9 bases. CDR3 size: 13 residues. The CDR3 reads CASSSSGADTQYF. The CDR3, as DNA: TGTGCCAGCAGCTCCTCAGGGGCAGATACGCAGTATTTT.

The chain employs TRBV19 and TRBJ2-5; 8 nucleotides match TRBD2. Germline lookup yields CDR1 LNHDA and CDR2 SQIVND (reference sequence). This CDR3 contains 16 residues. V trimming: 3 bases; J trimming: 3 bases; junction bases outside the gene matches: 9. The CDR3 protein is CASSIIASGSKETQYF. The CDR3 DNA reads as TGTGCCAGTAGTATTATTGCTAGCGGGTCTAAAGAGACCCAGTACTTC.

The chain couples TRBV7-3 to TRBJ2-2, with 15 nucleotides matching TRBD2. The length of the CDR3 is 16 residues. V dropped 3 bases and J dropped 5; count of bases not matched to a gene: 1. CDR1 and CDR2 (germline): SGHTA, FQGTGA. CDR3 DNA sequence: TGTGCCAGCAGCTTGGGACTAGCGGGAGGTACCGGGGAGCTGTTTTTT. Translating gives CASSLGLAGGTGELFF.

V and J are TRBV7-3 and TRBJ2-2, with 8 positions matching TRBD2. Losses at the gene ends were 3 bases for V and 7 bases for J; bases not matched to a gene: 10. The length of the CDR3 is 16 residues. Germline V gene lookup returns CDR1 SGHTA and CDR2 FQGTGA. The CDR3 bases are TGTGCCAGCAGCTTCTATAGCGGGGAGATGGACGGGGAGCTGTTTTTT. This codes for CASSFYSGEMDGELFF.

The rearrangement uses TRBV10-1 and TRBJ2-1, with TRBD2 identical over 13 bases. Germline V gene lookup returns CDR1 WNHNN and CDR2 SYGVQD (reference sequence). V shed 6 bases, J shed 12 bases, and the junction held 8 bases outside the gene matches. This CDR3 has 14 residues. The CDR3 region is CASREGLAGFMQFF. CDR3 bases: TGCGCCAGCAGGGAGGGACTAGCGGGATTTATGCAGTTCTTC.

The chain has TRBV9 and TRBJ1-4, with 7 positions matching TRBD1. This CDR3 has 13 residues. The germline V gene encodes CDR1 SGDLS and CDR2 YYNGEE. After removal of 4 bases from V and 11 bases from J, the junction contained 8 bases not matched to a gene. In DNA, the CDR3 is TGTGCCAGCAGCACAACGGACAGGCAGAAACTGTTTTTT. It encodes CASSTTDRQKLFF.

This chain uses TRBV7-7 with TRBJ1-1, with D possibly being TRBD1 (5 bases). V was shortened by 2 bases and J by 3 bases, with 7 bases between the two germline ends. The CDR3 spans 13 residues. From germline, CDR1 is SSHAT and CDR2 FNYEAQ (reference sequence). CDR3 in DNA: TGTGCCAGCAGCTTATCCAGGGACACTGAAGCTTTCTTT. Its protein is CASSLSRDTEAFF.

The chain couples TRBV4-1 to TRBJ2-7; D unclear. Per germline, CDR1 MGHRA and CDR2 YSYEKL. There are 13 residues in the CDR3. Trimming cost V 5 bases and J 7 bases, with 15 bases left between them. The CDR3 spells CASSVGAKAEQYF. The DNA of the CDR3 is TGCGCCAGCAGCGTTGGAGCAAAAGCGGAGCAGTACTTC.